The 15 T cell receptor beta chains in this list originate from one sample, sequenced in a study of cytotoxic CD8 clonotypes in ibrutinib-treated CLL. Produced via immunoSEQ multiplex PCR; TCRdb's table is partial and in-frame only. The repertoire holds 160,000 or so clones, with approximately 91% as singletons. Sequenced here: PBMCs, sampled at disease progression, from a patient treated with ibrutinib. The receptors were gathered from a human donor with chronic lymphocytic leukemia.

This sequence joins TRBV2 and TRBJ2-7, with 8 bases lining up with TRBD1. Germline CDR1 is SNHLY and CDR2 is FYNNEI. The J segment lost 2 bases and the V segment lost 8 bases, leaving 11 bases of the junction unmatched. The CDR3 is 15 residues long. The CDR3 sequence is CASEPPTQGAYEQYF. In DNA, the CDR3 is TGTGCCAGCGAGCCCCCTACACAGGGGGCCTACGAGCAGTACTTC.

The gene calls are TRBV5-6 and TRBJ1-1, with D perhaps matching TRBD1 (5 bases). The V end was cut by 1 base, the J end by 7 bases, with 11 bases between. CDR3 size: 13 residues. Germline V gene data show CDR1 as SGHDT and CDR2 as YYEEEE. This chain's CDR3 is CASSLQGSGEAFF. For the CDR3, the DNA is TGTGCCAGCAGCTTGCAGGGTAGTGGTGAAGCTTTCTTT.

The gene calls are TRBV9 and TRBJ1-4; D is uncertain. This CDR3 has 15 residues. The germline CDR1 and CDR2 sequences are SGDLS and YYNGEE. Trimming left V 4 bases short and J 5 bases short, with 15 bases between. The chain's CDR3 is CASSFREGWNEKLFF. CDR3 DNA: TGTGCCAGCAGCTTCAGAGAGGGATGGAATGAAAAACTGTTTTTT.

J is TRBJ2-3 and V is TRBV11-3; 9 bases fit TRBD2. With V trimmed by 0 bases and J by 8 bases, 15 bases remained unmatched. Germline-derived CDR1 and CDR2 are SGHNT and YENEEA. The CDR3 is 18 amino acids. The CDR3 loop reads CASSLDRWPSGTSSTQYF. The CDR3 bases are TGTGCCAGCAGCTTAGATCGTTGGCCTAGCGGGACATCGAGTACGCAGTATTTT.

J is TRBJ1-2 and V is TRBV28; 12 bases map to TRBD1. The CDR3 spans 18 residues. CDR1 and CDR2 from the germline V gene are MDHEN and SYDVKM. Losses at the gene ends were 7 bases for V and 7 bases for J; bases not matched to a gene: 19. CDR3 DNA sequence: TGTGCCAGCAAAATTTCGGCGGGACAGGGGGCGCCAGTGGTTGGCTACACCTTC. It specifies CASKISAGQGAPVVGYTF.

The chain combines TRBV9 with TRBJ1-4, with D possibly matching TRBD1 (5 bases). Trimming cost V 1 base and J 4 bases, with 14 bases left between them. This CDR3 spans 16 amino acids. Germline lookup yields CDR1 SGDLS and CDR2 YYNGEE. In DNA, the CDR3 is TGTGCCAGCAGCGTAACCGTGGGGCAGTTTAATGAAAAACTGTTTTTT. Translation: CASSVTVGQFNEKLFF. Combining the CDR3 with reference TRBV9 and TRBJ1-4 gives the whole variable domain DSGVTQTPKHLITATGQRVTLRCSPRSGDLSVYWYQQSLDQGLQFLIQYYNGEERAKGNILERFSAQQFPDLHSELNLSSLELGDSALYFCASSVTVGQFNEKLFFGSGTQLSVL.

This clone has just a few counts. Compared with germline, one end of the junction differs, possibly owing to a read error. The chain has TRBV10-1 and TRBJ2-7; TRBD2 might be the D (6 bases). The germline V gene has CDR1 WNHNN and CDR2 SYGVQD (reference sequence). This CDR3 has 11 amino acids. The CDR3 sequence: CASSDGQRANF. In DNA form, the CDR3 reads TGCGCCAGCAGTGACGGGCAGCGGGCCAACTTC.

The chain is built from TRBV11-2 and TRBJ2-5; 7 bases agree with TRBD2. Germline V CDR1 and CDR2: SGHAT, FQNNGV. The length of the CDR3 is 19 residues. V lost 1 base to trimming and J lost 5 bases; unmatched junction nucleotides: 19. This CDR3 reads CASSLGPPRDYIRRETQYF. The DNA for the CDR3 is TGTGCCAGCAGCTTAGGTCCCCCGCGGGACTACATAAGGCGGGAGACCCAGTACTTC.

The chain carries TRBV27 and TRBJ2-7, with D possibly matching TRBD2 (5 bases). The CDR3 runs 12 residues. The V end lost 5 bases, the J end lost 5 bases, and 10 bases lay between the germline ends. CDR1 is MNHEY, CDR2 SMNVEV, per germline (reference sequence). The DNA of the CDR3 is TGTGCCAGCAGTAACGGGATTAACGAGCAGTACTTC. Protein sequence: CASSNGINEQYF.

The chain couples TRBV15 to TRBJ2-7; 10 bases map to TRBD2. The CDR3 extends over 15 amino acids. Germline-derived CDR1 and CDR2 are LNHNV and YYDKDF (reference sequence). V gave up 1 base and J gave up 3 bases; unmatched junction bases: 3. The CDR3 sequence: CATSRGLAGDYEQYF. DNA for the CDR3: TGTGCCACCAGCAGAGGGCTAGCGGGAGACTACGAGCAGTACTTC.

J is TRBJ1-1 and V is TRBV5-4; D possibly corresponds to TRBD1 (6 bases). The V end lost 4 bases, the J end lost 1 base, and 14 bases lay between the germline ends. Germline V lookup: CDR1 SGHNT, CDR2 YYREEE (reference sequence). There are 15 residues in the CDR3. CDR3 loop: CASSKPDSTNTEAFF. The CDR3, as DNA: TGTGCCAGCAGCAAACCGGACAGCACGAACACTGAAGCTTTCTTT.

This chain links TRBV6-5 with TRBJ2-5; 8 bases are a match to TRBD1. Germline V gene data show CDR1 as MNHEY and CDR2 as SVGAGI. The CDR3 runs to 16 residues. The junction had 7 bases not matched to a gene; V was cut back by 0 bases and J by 4 bases. The CDR3 DNA sequence: TGTGCCAGCAGTTACTCGGGCAGGGGGCCTATAGAGACCCAGTACTTC. This sequence encodes CASSYSGRGPIETQYF.

This chain links TRBV9 with TRBJ1-5; the D gene is possibly TRBD1 (5 bases). CDR3 length: 18 residues. Germline V gene sequence: CDR1 SGDLS, CDR2 YYNGEE. The V end lost 0 bases, the J end lost 4 bases, and 20 bases lay between the germline ends. The CDR3 DNA reads TGTGCCAGCAGCGTAGCATCCGGGGCCACCAACTTGAATCAGCCCCAGCATTTT. This codes for CASSVASGATNLNQPQHF.

This chain connects TRBV11-2 to TRBJ1-1; the D gene is possibly TRBD1 (5 bases). This CDR3 region has 16 residues. Looked up from germline, CDR1 is SGHAT and CDR2 is FQNNGV. V was shortened by 2 bases and J by 1 base, with 14 bases between the two germline ends. CDR3 region: CASSLFLFGGNTEAFF. The CDR3 DNA sequence: TGTGCCAGCAGCTTATTTCTTTTCGGGGGGAACACTGAAGCTTTCTTT.

The chain couples TRBV19 to TRBJ2-2; D is uncertain. This CDR3 has 17 amino acids. The germline CDR1 and CDR2 sequences are LNHDA and SQIVND (reference sequence). With 6 bases removed from V and 3 bases from J, the gap between germline ends came to 20 bases. The CDR3 region is CASRTSIDIKDTGELFF. The CDR3, as DNA: TGTGCCAGTAGGACTTCGATCGACATCAAGGACACCGGGGAGCTGTTTTTT.